The 5 T cell receptor beta chains below were found in one sample sequenced in a study of technical replicates of blood from a few donors. The data were produced by immunoSEQ multiplex PCR, yet TCRdb's version contains in-frame clones alone and is incomplete. The repertoire holds 62,000 or so clones, with more than 75% as singletons. The sample comprised PBMCs. The receptor source for this set is a human donor in good health. Some clones in this sample may be carry-over from other donors' samples.

The chain combines TRBV10-3 with TRBJ1-4, with D maybe TRBD1 (6 bases). V was pared by 4 bases and J by 5 bases, with 14 bases between. From germline, CDR1 is ENHRY and CDR2 SYGVKD. The CDR3 length is 15 residues. The CDR3 here is CAISVSPGTNEKLFF. DNA for the CDR3: TGTGCCATCAGTGTCTCCCCAGGGACAAATGAAAAACTGTTTTTT.

The V and J genes are TRBV7-9 and TRBJ2-7; 9 positions match TRBD2. The germline V gene has CDR1 SEHNR and CDR2 FQNEAQ (reference sequence). The CDR3 has 19 amino acids. J was trimmed by 4 bases and V by 2 bases; bases with no gene match: 18. The CDR3: CASSLIVSPGLAHSYEQYF. CDR3 bases: TGTGCCAGCAGCTTAATAGTCAGCCCGGGACTAGCACACTCTTACGAGCAGTACTTC.

This clone was recorded once. Here the CDR3 reads CASSLLTAHNSPLHF. DNA for the CDR3: TGTGCCAGCAGCTTGTTGACAGCCCATAATTCACCCCTCCACTTT. V gene TRBV5-4 combines with J gene TRBJ1-6; D might be TRBD1 (5 bases). The CDR3 sequence is 15 residues long. Germline V gives CDR1 SGHNT, CDR2 YYREEE (reference sequence). Trimming stripped 1 base from V and 5 bases from J, with 10 bases between.

The CDR3 spells CASSIRQGLGEKLFF. As DNA, the CDR3 is TGTGCCAGCAGCATCCGACAGGGGCTGGGTGAAAAACTGTTTTTT. The gene calls are TRBV7-9 and TRBJ1-4; 8 bases map to TRBD1. Germline V gene sequence: CDR1 SEHNR, CDR2 FQNEAQ (reference sequence). The ends lost 5 bases at V and 7 bases at J; junction bases unmatched: 9. This CDR3 spans 15 amino acids.

The J gene is TRBJ2-5, the V gene TRBV4-2, with TRBD2 identical over 10 bases. This CDR3 has 15 amino acids. The V and J ends lost 7 bases and 4 bases, in that order; junction bases with no gene match: 9. Germline V gene data show CDR1 as LGHNA and CDR2 as YNFKEQ. CDR3 region: CASTSSGGGAETQYF. The CDR3 DNA reads TGTGCCAGCACCTCGAGCGGGGGGGGTGCAGAGACCCAGTACTTC.